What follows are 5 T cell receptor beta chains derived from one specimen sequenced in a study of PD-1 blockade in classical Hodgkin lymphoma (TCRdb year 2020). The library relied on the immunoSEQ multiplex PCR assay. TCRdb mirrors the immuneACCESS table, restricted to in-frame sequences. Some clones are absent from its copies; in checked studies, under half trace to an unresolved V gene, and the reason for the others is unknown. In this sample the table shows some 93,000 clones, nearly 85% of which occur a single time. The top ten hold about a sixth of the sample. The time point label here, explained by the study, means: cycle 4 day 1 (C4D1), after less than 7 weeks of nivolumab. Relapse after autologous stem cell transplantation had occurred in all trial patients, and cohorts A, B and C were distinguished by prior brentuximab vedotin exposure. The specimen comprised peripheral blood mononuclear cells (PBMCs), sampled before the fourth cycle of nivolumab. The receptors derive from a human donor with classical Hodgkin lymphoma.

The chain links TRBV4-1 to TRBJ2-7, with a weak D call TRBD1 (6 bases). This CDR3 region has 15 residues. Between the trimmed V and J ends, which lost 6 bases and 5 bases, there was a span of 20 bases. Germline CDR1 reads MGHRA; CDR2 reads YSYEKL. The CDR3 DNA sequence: TGCGCCAGCAGTAACTTAGGGGGTACCCTAAACGAGCAGTACTTC. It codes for CASSNLGGTLNEQYF.

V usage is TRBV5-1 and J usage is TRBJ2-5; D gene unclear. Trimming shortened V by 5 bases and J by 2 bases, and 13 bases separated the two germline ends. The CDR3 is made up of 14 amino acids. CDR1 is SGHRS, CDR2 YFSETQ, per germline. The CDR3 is CASSPRTSQETQYF. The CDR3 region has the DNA TGCGCCAGCAGTCCCCGGACGTCTCAAGAGACCCAGTACTTC.

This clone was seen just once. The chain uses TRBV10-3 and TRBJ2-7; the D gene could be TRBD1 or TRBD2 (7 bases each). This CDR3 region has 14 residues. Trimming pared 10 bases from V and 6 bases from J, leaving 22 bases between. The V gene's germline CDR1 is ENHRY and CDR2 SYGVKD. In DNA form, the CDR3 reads TGTGCCACCAGGGGGGGTACTCCACTGGGCGAGCAGTACTTC. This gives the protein CATRGGTPLGEQYF.

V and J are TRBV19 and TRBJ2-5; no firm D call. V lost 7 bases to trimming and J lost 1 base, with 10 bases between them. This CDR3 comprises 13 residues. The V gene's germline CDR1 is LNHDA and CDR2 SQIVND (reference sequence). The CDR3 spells CASKSTGQETQYF. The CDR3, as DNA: TGTGCCAGTAAATCGACTGGCCAAGAGACCCAGTACTTC.

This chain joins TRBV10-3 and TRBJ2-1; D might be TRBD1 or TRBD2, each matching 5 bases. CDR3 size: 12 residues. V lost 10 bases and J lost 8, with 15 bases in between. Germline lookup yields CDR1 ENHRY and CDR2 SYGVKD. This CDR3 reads CATGTDGDEQFF. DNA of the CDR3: TGTGCCACGGGGACCGACGGCGATGAGCAGTTCTTC.